A selection of T cell receptor beta chains follows, all from one sample in a study of post-analysis software for immune sequencing data. TCRdb independently ran MiXCR on the PCR reads; one entry per CDR3 protein. The data hold some 700,000 distinct CDR3 sequences, with around 60% observed a single time. The source material was blood. The source is a girl aged 2 to 9 with multiple sclerosis. The conserved cysteine and the conserved F or W are not part of the CDR3 here.

TRBJ2-7	TRBV4-1	ASSQEGSRDRDPEQY
TRBJ2-1	TRBV7-7	ASSPARVAYNEQF
TRBJ2-7	TRBV5-1	ASSLTQGAGEQY
TRBJ2-1	TRBV25-1	ASSESGGLAGGYNEQF
TRBJ2-1	TRBV7-9	ASSSPGGGGNNEQF
NA	TRBV7-9	ASSSSGQPYEQY
TRBJ1-5	TRBV20-1	SAPDRDSNQPQH
TRBJ2-1	TRBV12-3/TRBV12-4	ASRTGTGVGNEQF
TRBJ2-7	TRBV7-2	ASRGLAGVRYEQY
TRBJ1-2	TRBV7-6	ASSLSPWTGQGYGYT
TRBJ2-1	TRBV25-1	ASSDLAGAQGYNEQF
TRBJ2-7	TRBV20-1	SARSLLAGESYEQY
TRBJ2-7	TRBV12-3/TRBV12-4	ASSLASGRTHSYEQY
TRBJ2-3	TRBV24-1	ATSMASIDTQY
TRBJ1-2	TRBV20-1	SARGRRRANYGYT
TRBJ2-7	TRBV7-9	ASSPDRGVQLYYEQY
TRBJ2-7	TRBV7-9	ASSLGHRAEQY
TRBJ2-1	TRBV10-3	AISRGRVGNEQF
TRBJ1-5	TRBV7-2	ASSLAWGSNQPQH
TRBJ1-2	TRBV14	ASSQSGFPGYT
TRBJ2-1	TRBV27	ASSPRGRESGRNEQF
TRBJ2-3	TRBV29-1	SVHRTAGGRDTQY